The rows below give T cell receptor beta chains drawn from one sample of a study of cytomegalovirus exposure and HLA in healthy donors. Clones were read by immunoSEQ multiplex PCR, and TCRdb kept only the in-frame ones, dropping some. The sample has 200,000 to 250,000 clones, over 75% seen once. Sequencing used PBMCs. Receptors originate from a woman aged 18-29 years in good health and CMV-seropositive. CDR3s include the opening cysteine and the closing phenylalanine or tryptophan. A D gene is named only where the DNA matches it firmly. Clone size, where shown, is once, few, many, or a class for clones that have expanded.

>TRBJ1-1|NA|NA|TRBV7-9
CASSFRVEAFF
TGTGCCAGCAGCTTCAGGGTAGAAGCTTTCTTT
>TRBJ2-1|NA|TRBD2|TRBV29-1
CSVEEFSSGPDNEQFF
TGCAGCGTTGAAGAATTCTCTAGCGGGCCAGACAATGAGCAGTTCTTC
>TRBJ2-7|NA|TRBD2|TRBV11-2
CASSLGGGSFYEQYF
TGTGCCAGCAGCTTAGGGGGGGGTAGCTTCTACGAGCAGTACTTC
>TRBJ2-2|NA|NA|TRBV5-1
CASSLGPRRSNTGELFF
TGCGCCAGCAGCTTGGGACCCCGGAGGTCCAACACCGGGGAGCTGTTTTTT
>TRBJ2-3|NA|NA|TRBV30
CAYSAGELSDTQYF
TGTGCCTACTCCGCAGGGGAATTGTCAGATACGCAGTATTTT
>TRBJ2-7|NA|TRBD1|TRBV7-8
CASSERDRVVDEQYF
TGTGCCAGCAGCGAACGGGACAGGGTCGTGGACGAGCAGTACTTC
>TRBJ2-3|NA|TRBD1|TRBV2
CASNPTLTGDRDTQYF
TGTGCCAGCAACCCGACATTAACAGGGGACAGAGATACGCAGTATTTT
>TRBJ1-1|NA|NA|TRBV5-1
CASSPPGANTEAFF
TGCGCCAGCAGCCCCCCTGGGGCTAACACTGAAGCTTTCTTT
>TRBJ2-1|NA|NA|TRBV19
CASKADVTYNEQFF
TGTGCCAGTAAAGCGGACGTTACCTACAATGAGCAGTTCTTC
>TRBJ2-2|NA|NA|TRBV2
CASVVEGAGTGELFF
TGTGCCAGCGTCGTGGAGGGGGCAGGCACCGGGGAGCTGTTTTTT
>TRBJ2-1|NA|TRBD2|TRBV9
CASSRLAGEQGDEQFF
TGTGCCAGCAGCCGTCTAGCGGGAGAGCAGGGCGATGAGCAGTTCTTC
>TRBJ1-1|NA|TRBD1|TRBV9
CASSGLQGRRTEAFF
TGTGCCAGCAGCGGACTACAGGGGAGAAGGACTGAAGCTTTCTTT
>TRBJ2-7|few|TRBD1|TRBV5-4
CASSWTGDEQYF
TGTGCCAGCAGCTGGACAGGGGACGAGCAGTACTTC
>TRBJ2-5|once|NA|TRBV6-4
CASSEGATGAAETQYF
TGTGCCAGCAGTGAAGGGGCGACGGGAGCGGCAGAGACCCAGTACTTC
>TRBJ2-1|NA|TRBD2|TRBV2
CASRLAGGINNEQFF
TGTGCCAGCAGACTAGCGGGAGGGATAAACAATGAGCAGTTCTTC
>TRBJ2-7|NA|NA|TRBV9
CASSAHTGSYEQYF
TGTGCCAGCAGCGCCCACACAGGGTCCTACGAGCAGTACTTC
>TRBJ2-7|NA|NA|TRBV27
CASSLSGPTEVSYEQYF
TGTGCCAGCAGTTTATCGGGTCCGACGGAGGTCAGCTACGAGCAGTACTTC
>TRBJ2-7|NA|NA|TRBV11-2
CASAPTAYEQYF
TGTGCCAGCGCCCCAACAGCCTACGAGCAGTACTTC
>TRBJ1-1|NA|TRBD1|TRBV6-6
CATNIPGQSTPEAFF
TGTGCCACCAATATACCGGGACAGTCTACCCCTGAAGCTTTCTTT
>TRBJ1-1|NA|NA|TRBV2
CASSEKGFTEAFF
TGTGCCAGCAGTGAAAAGGGGTTCACTGAAGCTTTCTTT